Listed below are T cell receptor beta chains from one sample, sequenced in a study of response to subunit inactivated influenza vaccine. In TCRdb, the RT-PCR reads were re-called with MiXCR into one record per CDR3 protein. The sample holds more than 450,000 distinct CDR3 sequences, less than 8% seen once. The sample in question was PBMCs from blood, obtained approximately 25 months after vaccination. The receptors here all came from a man aged 50 to 75 who received an inactivated influenza vaccine. Both conserved end residues are part of each CDR3. A D gene is named only where the DNA matches it firmly. Clone sizes are given selectively: once, few, many, or a class where the clone is expanded.

>15|TRBD1|TRBV6-2/TRBV6-3|few|TRBJ2-7
TGTGCCAGCAGTACACAGGGGAGACCTCCTGACGAGCAGTACTTC
CASSTQGRPPDEQYF
>13|.|TRBV7-2|.|TRBJ2-2
TGTGCCAGCGCAGGCCCAAACACCGGGGAGCTGTTTTTT
CASAGPNTGELFF
>13|.|TRBV12-3/TRBV12-4|many|TRBJ2-7
TGTGCCAGCAGTTTACGGGCAGGGGCCGAGCAGTACTTC
CASSLRAGAEQYF
>13|.|TRBV7-6|.|TRBJ1-1
TGTGCCAGCAGCGTCACAGAGAACACTGAAGCTTTCTTT
CASSVTENTEAFF
>16|TRBD2|TRBV24-1|many|TRBJ2-3
TGTGCCACCAGTGACACGGGACTAGCGGGGTCAGATACGCAGTATTTT
CATSDTGLAGSDTQYF
>12|.|TRBV5-1|many|TRBJ1-6
TGCGCCAGCAGCTTGGAAGGGTTGTTCCTCCACTTT
CASSLEGLFLHF
>13|.|TRBV29-1|.|TRBJ2-3
TGCAGCGTTAGTCGGGACTTCACAGATACGCAGTATTTT
CSVSRDFTDTQYF
>14|.|TRBV5-1|.|TRBJ2-7
TGCGCCAGCAGCTTGTTCGGGGGGCCCCACGAGCAGTACTTC
CASSLFGGPHEQYF
>13|.|TRBV12-3/TRBV12-4|.|TRBJ2-7
TGTGCCAGCAGCGTACCCCCGTCCTACGAGCAGTACTTC
CASSVPPSYEQYF
>13|.|TRBV10-3|few|TRBJ1-3
TGTGCCACCGAAAGGGTTTATGGAAACACCATATATTTT
CATERVYGNTIYF